Sequencing of this T cell receptor beta chain was carried out in a study of T cells in Graves' hyperthyroidism and ophthalmopathy (dated by TCRdb to about 2019). In the study overall: Peripheral blood was collected at initial diagnosis, before any treatment. A discovery cohort of about a hundred patients, 43 with Graves' ophthalmopathy and 57 with stable Graves' hyperthyroidism, was used to find distinguishing TCR V-J signatures. Whether ophthalmopathy could be predicted prospectively was tested in an independent validation cohort made up of 18 to 20 hyperthyroidism patients plus 17 patients who later progressed to ophthalmopathy. For training and testing, the 80 to 100 patients in the discovery cohort were randomly divided in a 7:3 ratio. In addition, the study compared T-cell repertoires in thyroid tissue and in blood from over 5 Graves' hyperthyroidism patients. After blood sampling, hyperthyroidism patients were treated with methimazole at a starting dose of 30 mg daily, and ophthalmopathy patients were treated with high-dose intravenous methylprednisolone. The paper reports TCR Vbeta CDR3 sequencing of 140 or so peripheral blood samples: approximately 43 ophthalmopathy, over 70 hyperthyroidism and 17 progressor patients.

Trimming leaves V shorter by 0 bases and J shorter by 2 bases, with the junction holding 5 bases beyond the gene matches. The CDR3 holds 17 amino acids from the cysteine to the phenylalanine. The kept DNA is CDR3 alone, 51 bases in frame from the first base. CDR1 and CDR2 were assigned from the germline V gene as SGHVS and FQNEAQ. The TCR beta CDR3 regions were amplified from RNA transcripts. The TCR CDR3 was subjected to a first round of RT-PCR using the HTBI primer set and the Qiagen OneStep RT-PCR kit. Libraries were constructed in a second round of multiplex PCR, after which size selection and purification were performed. The libraries were sequenced on an Illumina HiSeq2000 using paired-end 100 bp reads. On the authors' methods: SOAPnuke was used to process the raw data, with reads discarded if the reads contained adapters or uncalled bases, had a mean Phred below 15, or lacked an exact constant-primer or identifier match. COPE v1.2.5 was used to merge the high-quality paired reads, and each unique nucleotide sequence was defined as a clonotype. Clonotypes were aligned to IMGT TRBV, TRBD and TRBJ reference segments using MiTCR v1.1. The analysis included only V-J combinations with a frequency above 0.0001, which together covered 98% to 99.2% of the repertoires. A TCS score was defined as the ratio of F50 (clonal expansion) to E x V (chaos), with BLOSUM62-based TCRdist applied between CDR3 peptides within each V-J. Welch's t-statistics and random forest reduced around 510 V-J features to roughly 13, which were used in a naive Bayes classifier (R e1071). TCRdb reprocessed the public reads (quality trimming at Q25 with fastp, clone calling with MiXCR) and kept in-frame beta chains. All rows with the same CDR3 protein become a single entry with the most common DNA and genes. These V and J calls rely on TCRdb rather than the paper's analysis. The sample contains under 800,000 distinct CDR3 sequences, about 15% of them found a single time. Roughly 10% of the sample belongs to the ten largest clones.

The investigation overall reported the following: Most expanded thyroid clonotypes (frequency above 0.001) were also detected in blood, suggesting blood repertoires may reflect thyroid immune responses. In cross-validation, a model built on a 13 V-J signature told ophthalmopathy apart from stable hyperthyroidism with approximately 90% sensitivity and about 81% specificity, and in testing the same model reached 80%/75%. Sample size was not statistically predetermined, and blinding of investigators to group allocation was not performed. In validation, progression to ophthalmopathy was predicted by the model with 70% to 71% sensitivity and roughly 76% specificity, a median of 6.5 months before onset.

A remark on this clonotype: Its antigen is not yet known. No much larger clonotype is one base removed from it; base qualities were not supplied.

Graves' hyperthyroidism was defined as stable when no progression to ophthalmopathy occurred over 18 months of follow-up. Hyperthyroidism patients were aged 18 to 65 years and newly diagnosed, with disease duration of less than 2 months. Exclusion was applied to patients with uncontrolled infections, other autoimmune diseases, pregnancy or lactation. Diagnoses relied on clinical symptoms, serum thyroxine and TRAb, thyroid ultrasound and orbital computed tomography. PBMCs were isolated from approximately 10 ml of fresh peripheral blood by Ficoll-Paque density gradient centrifugation. Total RNA was extracted using Trizol reagent, and RNA quality was assessed on an Agilent 2100 Bioanalyzer.

The chain couples TRBV7-8 to TRBJ2-1; the junction holds 9 bases that match TRBD2. Sequencing used blood. The receptor comes from a woman in her late teens or twenties with Graves' hyperthyroidism. The nucleotide sequence reads TGTGCCAGCAGCTTAGCCCCTCCTAGCGGGACCTACAATGAGCAGTTCTTC. Its translation reads: CASSLAPPSGTYNEQFF.